This TCR beta chain was identified during a study of blood T cell repertoires in COVID-19 (dated by TCRdb to 2019 to 2021). Background for the entire study: Samples from collaborators originated in the United States, Italy and Spain and spanned both the acute and convalescent phases of COVID-19. Samples were obtained from the ongoing ImmuneRACE study (first 160 participants) and from 1,200 or so subjects provided by 6 global collaborators. HLA class I and class II types, where available, came from metadata supplied by the sample provider rather than from assay-based typing. The material from the prospective study consisted of cDNA or gDNA derived from T cells, B-cell-depleted T cells, or PBMCs. The sample metadata nearly always contained a de-identified subject ID, COVID-19 status, age in years and sex. A freely available public database, intended as a resource for researchers studying the immune response to SARS-CoV-2, is where the repertoires were released. The dataset comprised deeply sampled blood TCRbeta repertoires from subjects exposed to, actively infected with, or recovered from COVID-19.

The immunoSEQ Assay, a bias-controlled multiplex PCR, was used to amplify TCRbeta CDR3 regions from genomic DNA. The study's processing was this. The number of nucleated cells in each sample was estimated by amplification of reference gene primers within the assay. To quantify the absolute abundance of each unique TCRbeta CDR3 rearrangement, sequence reads were collapsed and filtered. For each sample, productive Simpson clonality was calculated as the square root of Simpson's diversity index across productive rearrangements. Here the immuneACCESS table is served through TCRdb, limited to in-frame sequences with V and J called. Missing clones are a known gap in these copies; in checked studies unresolved V genes cover under half, and the rest lacks a known reason. V, J and clone size derive from that table, while D and trimming were established from the DNA sequence. In this sample the table shows 150,000 to 200,000 clones, 78% of which occur a single time. Of the sample, 2.8% falls within the top ten clones.

The trim is 4 bases for V and 7 bases for J, with a gap of 13 bases between the germline ends. Including cysteine and phenylalanine, the CDR3 has 13 amino acids. Only CDR3 DNA is held: 39 bases, read in frame from base 1. Study-wide conclusions, independent of this receptor: The quantity of clinical and demographic metadata differed by source and by participant and was supplied without curation.

To note about this clone: No antigen is known for it. No base quality values were provided; no much bigger clone lies one nucleotide off.

The collaborating institutions used their own protocols to collect whole blood in K2EDTA tubes. Collaborator samples were shipped for TCRbeta analysis as frozen whole blood, isolated PBMCs, or DNA extracted from either sample type. This receptor chain uses TRBV12-3 or TRBV12-4 and TRBJ1-2; no D gene can be assigned with confidence. The clonotype comes from an elderly woman with active or convalescent COVID-19. The material sequenced was peripheral blood. The nucleotide sequence reads as follows: TGTGCCAGCAGTTCATCTGGTACGCGTGGCTACACCTTC. This sequence encodes CASSSSGTRGYTF.